Presented here are 14 T cell receptor beta chains from one specimen sequenced in a study. One entry per CDR3 protein, called by TCRdb with MiXCR from the RT-PCR reads. The sample shows hundreds of thousands of distinct CDR3 sequences, 14% of them seen only once. Input material: memory CD4+ T cells from blood. The receptors derive from a female donor in good health, serving as a healthy control.

This clonotype was observed a few times. The rearrangement joins TRBV9 to TRBJ1-6; no clear D gene. Germline V gene sequence: CDR1 SGDLS, CDR2 YYNGEE. The V and J ends lost 0 bases and 10 bases respectively, with 8 bases between them. The CDR3 totals 13 residues. The CDR3 loop reads CASSVGIGSPLHF. In DNA, the CDR3 is TGTGCCAGCAGCGTAGGTATCGGATCACCCCTCCACTTT.

This clonotype was counted many times. The rearrangement uses TRBV5-1 and TRBJ2-3; 7 bases match TRBD1. Per the germline V gene, CDR1 is SGHRS and CDR2 is YFSETQ. The CDR3 sequence is 14 residues long. J gave up 4 bases and V 3 bases, and 5 bases lay outside the gene matches. The CDR3, as DNA: TGCGCCAGCAGCTCGGGACAGACTGCAGATACGCAGTATTTT. Amino acids: CASSSGQTADTQYF.

This clonotype has a handful of counts. V is TRBV7-2 and J is TRBJ2-2; 11 nucleotides match TRBD2. CDR1 SGHTA and CDR2 FQGNSA come from the germline V gene. The V and J ends lost 5 bases and 4 bases, in that order; junction bases with no gene match: 12. The length of the CDR3 is 18 residues. CDR3 residues: CASSRSYLAGGATGELFF. CDR3 sequence (DNA): TGTGCCAGCAGCCGAAGTTACCTAGCGGGAGGTGCCACCGGGGAGCTGTTTTTT.

This clonotype was counted between two and nine times. This chain joins TRBV20-1 and TRBJ1-6; 8 nucleotides align to TRBD1. CDR1 is DFQATT and CDR2 is SNEGSKA in the germline V gene (reference sequence). The CDR3 extends over 15 amino acids. J lost 8 bases, V lost 1 base, and 7 bases had no gene match. Here the CDR3 DNA reads TGCAGTGCTAGAGTTGGGACAGGACGAGATTCACCCCTCCACTTT. Translated, it gives CSARVGTGRDSPLHF.

This clonotype was seen more than once but under ten times. The J gene is TRBJ2-2, the V gene TRBV4-2; 11 bases match TRBD1. J was trimmed by 8 bases and V by 1 base; bases with no gene match: 3. Germline V gene lookup returns CDR1 LGHNA and CDR2 YNFKEQ. The CDR3 extends over 15 amino acids. CDR3 amino acids: CASSQGTGGAGELFF. In nucleotides, the CDR3 is TGTGCCAGCAGCCAAGGGACAGGGGGCGCGGGGGAGCTGTTTTTT.

The V gene is TRBV11-2, the J gene TRBJ2-2; 14 bases map to TRBD2. Germline CDR1 reads SGHAT; CDR2 reads FQNNGV. CDR3 length equals 20 residues. Trimming took 1 base from V and 4 from J; bases not matched to a gene: 11. The CDR3 DNA sequence: TGTGCCAGCAGCTTAGGAATCCCGGGACTAGCGGGAGTAGGCACCGGGGAGCTGTTTTTT. Amino acid sequence: CASSLGIPGLAGVGTGELFF.

V usage is TRBV27 and J usage is TRBJ1-3, with TRBD1 as a possible D gene (6 bases). Looked up from germline, CDR1 is MNHEY and CDR2 is SMNVEV (reference sequence). Trimming left V 4 bases short and J 2 bases short, with 9 bases between. The CDR3 is made up of 14 amino acids. The CDR3 sequence is CASSSNRAGNTIYF. Here the CDR3 DNA reads TGTGCCAGCAGTTCAAACAGGGCTGGAAACACCATATATTTT.

This clonotype was seen a handful of times. V is TRBV18 and J is TRBJ1-5, with TRBD1 as a possible D gene (5 bases). The CDR3 consists of 16 residues. CDR1 and CDR2 (germline): KGHSH, LQKENI. V shed 3 bases and J shed 0 bases, with 12 bases lying between them. CDR3 nucleotide sequence: TGTGCCAGCTCACCTGAGTCGGGGCTTAGCAATCAGCCCCAGCATTTT. This sequence encodes CASSPESGLSNQPQHF.

The chain couples TRBV7-2 to TRBJ2-1; no firm D call. Germline CDR1 and CDR2: SGHTA and FQGNSA. This CDR3 has 15 residues. The V end lost 0 bases, the J end lost 4 bases, and 10 bases lay between the germline ends. The CDR3 here is CASSLAVGLYNEQFF. The CDR3 region has the DNA TGTGCCAGCAGCTTAGCGGTCGGGCTGTACAATGAGCAGTTCTTC.

The chain is built from TRBV6-5 and TRBJ1-3, with D perhaps TRBD1 (5 bases). The CDR3 covers 16 residues. In germline, CDR1 is MNHEY, CDR2 SVGAGI. V was cut by 0 bases and J by 0 bases, with 9 bases left in between. The CDR3 sequence is CASSYSAGLSGNTIYF. The CDR3, as DNA: TGTGCCAGCAGTTACTCGGCAGGGCTCTCTGGAAACACCATATATTTT.

The V and J genes are TRBV7-9 and TRBJ1-2; tentative D call: TRBD1 (5 bases). From germline, CDR1 is SEHNR and CDR2 FQNEAQ (reference sequence). V lost 5 bases, J lost 0 bases, and 13 bases lay in between. CDR3 size: 15 residues. Written as DNA, the CDR3 is TGTGCCAGCAGCCCCTGGGCAGGGCCTAACTATGGCTACACCTTC. Amino acids: CASSPWAGPNYGYTF.

This clonotype came up many times. The CDR3 reads CASSLKGLAGGITDTQYF. In DNA form, the CDR3 reads TGTGCCAGCAGCCTGAAAGGACTAGCGGGAGGGATCACAGATACGCAGTATTTT. This chain connects TRBV7-2 to TRBJ2-3, with 15 bases lining up with TRBD2. The CDR3 spans 18 residues. With V trimmed by 5 bases and J by 2 bases, 8 bases remained unmatched. Germline CDR1 reads SGHTA; CDR2 reads FQGNSA.

V gene TRBV18 combines with J gene TRBJ1-5; D call uncertain. V was trimmed by 3 bases and J by 7 bases, leaving 10 bases between them. This CDR3 has 13 amino acids. The V gene's germline CDR1 is KGHSH and CDR2 LQKENI. The DNA of the CDR3 is TGTGCCAGCTCACCTGAGAGTGGACAGCCCCAGCATTTT. Encoded protein: CASSPESGQPQHF.

This clonotype was counted only a few times. J is TRBJ1-5 and V is TRBV6-6; 9 bases are a match to TRBD1. After removal of 6 bases from V and 7 bases from J, the junction contained 7 bases not matched to a gene. This CDR3 has 14 residues. CDR1 is MNHNY and CDR2 is SVGAGI in the germline V gene (reference sequence). The CDR3 nucleotides are TGTGCCAGCAGCGGACAGGGGCTCTGGCAGCCCCAGCATTTT. Amino acids: CASSGQGLWQPQHF.